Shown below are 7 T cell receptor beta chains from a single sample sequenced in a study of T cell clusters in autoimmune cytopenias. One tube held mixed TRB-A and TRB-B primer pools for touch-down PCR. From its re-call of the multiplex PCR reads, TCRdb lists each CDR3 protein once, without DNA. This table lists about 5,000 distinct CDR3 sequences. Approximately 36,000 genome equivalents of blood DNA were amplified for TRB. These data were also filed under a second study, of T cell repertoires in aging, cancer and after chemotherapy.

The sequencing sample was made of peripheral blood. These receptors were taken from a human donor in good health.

The CDR3 loop is CASRNGQGMNTEAFF. V is TRBV5-4 and J is TRBJ1-1; the D call from TCRdb, TRBD1, cannot be confirmed without DNA. CDR1 is SGHNT, CDR2 YYREEE, per germline (reference sequence). The CDR3 length is 15 residues.

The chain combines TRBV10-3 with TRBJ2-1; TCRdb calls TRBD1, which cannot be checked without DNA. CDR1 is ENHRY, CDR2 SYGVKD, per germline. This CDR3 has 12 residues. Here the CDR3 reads CAISQQGHEQFF.

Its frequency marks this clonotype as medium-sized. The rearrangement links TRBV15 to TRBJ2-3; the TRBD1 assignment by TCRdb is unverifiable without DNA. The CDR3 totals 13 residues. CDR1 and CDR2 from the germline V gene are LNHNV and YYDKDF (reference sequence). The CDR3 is CATATGNTDTQYF.

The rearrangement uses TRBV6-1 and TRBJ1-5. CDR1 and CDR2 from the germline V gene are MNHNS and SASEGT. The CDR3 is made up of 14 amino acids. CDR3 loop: CASSWDLRNQPQHF.

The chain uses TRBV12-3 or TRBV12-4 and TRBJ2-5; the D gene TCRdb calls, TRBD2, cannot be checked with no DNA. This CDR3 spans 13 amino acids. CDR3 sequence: CASSLTLTGEKYF.

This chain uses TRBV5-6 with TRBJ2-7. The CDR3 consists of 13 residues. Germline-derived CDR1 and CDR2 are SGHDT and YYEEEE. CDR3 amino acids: CASSFRGSYEQYF.

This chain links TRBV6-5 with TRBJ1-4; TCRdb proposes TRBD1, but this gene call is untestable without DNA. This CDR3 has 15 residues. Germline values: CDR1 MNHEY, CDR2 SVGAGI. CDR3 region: CASSSPDRFNEKLFF.